The next 4 T cell receptor beta chains were all read from a single sample in a study of PD-L1 blockade in urothelial cancer. Repertoires were generated with immunoSEQ multiplex PCR, while TCRdb's copy carries only in-frame clones and drops some. The sample records around 100,000 clones, 70% to 85% being singletons. Sequenced material: PBMCs, taken around atezolizumab (anti-PD-L1) treatment. The receptors were sampled from a middle-aged man with urothelial cancer.

J is TRBJ2-3 and V is TRBV19, with TRBD1 as a possible D gene (5 bases). V was shortened by 3 bases and J by 2 bases, with 15 bases between the two germline ends. Germline V gene lookup returns CDR1 LNHDA and CDR2 SQIVND (reference sequence). The CDR3 contains 16 residues. In nucleotides, the CDR3 is TGTGCCAGTAGTATCTCAGGGCAACCCATCACAGATACGCAGTATTTT. Its translation is CASSISGQPITDTQYF. The full variable domain, with the rest looked up from reference TRBV19 and TRBJ2-3, is DGGITQSPKYLFRKEGQNVTLSCEQNLNHDAMYWYRQDPGQGLRLIYYSQIVNDFQKGDIAEGYSVSREKKESFPLTVTSAQKNPTAFYLCASSISGQPITDTQYFGPGTRLTVL.

This chain joins TRBV11-3 and TRBJ2-2, with a tentative D call TRBD1 (6 bases). This CDR3 comprises 15 residues. Trimming shortened V by 4 bases and J by 2 bases, and 11 bases separated the two germline ends. CDR1 is SGHNT, CDR2 YENEEA, per germline. This CDR3 is CASSSRTENTGELFF. As DNA, the CDR3 is TGTGCCAGCAGCTCGAGGACAGAAAACACCGGGGAGCTGTTTTTT.

V usage is TRBV27 and J usage is TRBJ2-1; 10 nucleotides agree with TRBD2. The CDR3 loop spans 16 amino acids. CDR1 MNHEY and CDR2 SMNVEV come from the germline V gene (reference sequence). J gave up 16 bases and V 1 base, and 16 bases lay outside the gene matches. CDR3 bases: TGTGCCAGCAGTTTATTGGCACTAGCGGGAAAAAGATTTCTCTTCTTC. Translating it yields CASSLLALAGKRFLFF.

The chain links TRBV2 to TRBJ2-5; TRBD2 matches at 8 bases. CDR3 length: 15 amino acids. Losses at the gene ends were 9 bases for V and 5 bases for J; bases not matched to a gene: 14. CDR1 and CDR2 (germline): SNHLY, FYNNEI. CDR3 nucleotide sequence: TGTGCCAGTACTACTGGCGGGGGGAGGTGGGAGACCCAGTACTTC. Translating it yields CASTTGGGRWETQYF. Using reference TRBV2 and TRBJ2-5 for the parts outside the CDR3, the full variable domain is EPEVTQTPSHQVTQMGQEVILRCVPISNHLYFYWYRQILGQKVEFLVSFYNNEISEKSEIFDDQFSVERPDGSNFTLKIRSTKLEDSAMYFCASTTGGGRWETQYFGPGTRLLVL.